This is a list of T cell receptor beta chains from one sample in a study of blood T cell repertoires in COVID-19. The data were produced by immunoSEQ multiplex PCR, yet TCRdb's version contains in-frame clones alone and is incomplete. The data contain tens of thousands of clones, over 65% of them seen just once; the ten biggest clones take up 3% to 4.5%. Sequencing was performed on peripheral blood. Receptors originate from a man in his sixties or seventies with COVID-19, enrolled during active disease. The CDR3 runs from the conserved cysteine through the conserved F or W. The D gene is left open where the match is weak. Some rows mark clone size as missing; the rest say once, few, many or name a class of expanded clone.

-	TRBV9	TRBJ2-7	-	TGTGCCAGCAGCGTAGTAATCCGAGGGGGCGAGCAGTACTTC	CASSVVIRGGEQYF
-	TRBV21-1	TRBJ1-1	-	TGTGCCAGCGACTTGGGGGGAAGGGACACTGAAGCTTTCTTT	CASDLGGRDTEAFF
-	TRBV3-1/TRBV3-2	TRBJ2-7	TRBD2	TGTGCCAGCAGCCTGACTAGCGTTGCCTACGAGCAGTACTTC	CASSLTSVAYEQYF
-	TRBV19	TRBJ2-7	-	TGTGCCAGTAGTACGGTTCTTCGGGAGCGGGCCGGCGAGCAGTACTTC	CASSTVLRERAGEQYF
few	TRBV9	TRBJ2-2	-	TGTGCCAGTAACAGGGTTTCCGGGGAGCTGTTTTTT	CASNRVSGELFF
few	TRBV9	TRBJ2-2	-	TGTGCCAGCAGCGTAGTTCGGGAGCGAGGCACCGGGGAGCTGTTTTTT	CASSVVRERGTGELFF
-	TRBV27	TRBJ2-3	TRBD2	TGTGCCAGCAGTCCGCTGACTAGCGGGAGGGCCGGAACGCAGTATTTT	CASSPLTSGRAGTQYF
-	TRBV6-5	TRBJ1-2	TRBD1	TGTGCCAGCAGGACAGGGGGCAGCTATGGCTACACCTTC	CASRTGGSYGYTF
-	TRBV27	TRBJ2-3	TRBD2	TGTGCCAGCAGTTTAACGGGAGGGCCGCAGTATTTT	CASSLTGGPQYF
-	TRBV27	TRBJ2-3	TRBD2	TGTGCCAGCAGTTTCGTTAGCGGGAGAGAAACGCAGTATTTT	CASSFVSGRETQYF
-	TRBV30	TRBJ2-4	-	TGTGCCTGGAGGTGGTGGGGGCGAACCAAAAACATTCAGTACTTC	CAWRWWGRTKNIQYF
once	TRBV3-1/TRBV3-2	TRBJ2-7	TRBD1	TGTGCCAGCAGCCAAAGACAGGGTAGCTACGAGCAGTACTTC	CASSQRQGSYEQYF
-	TRBV30	TRBJ1-2	TRBD1	TGTGCCTGGAGTGTTCAGGGGGCGCAGGGCTACACCTTC	CAWSVQGAQGYTF
many	TRBV9	TRBJ1-3	-	TGTGCCAGCAGCTACAGGTCCGGCGCGGGAAACACCATATATTTT	CASSYRSGAGNTIYF
-	TRBV20-1	TRBJ2-5	-	TGCAGTGCTAGTAGCGGTAGGGCCCAGTACTTC	CSASSGRAQYF
-	TRBV5-4	TRBJ2-1	TRBD2	TGTGCCAGCAGACAGGGACTAGCGGGAGGCAATGAGCAGTTCTTC	CASRQGLAGGNEQFF
-	TRBV6-2/TRBV6-3	TRBJ1-1	-	TGTGCCAGCAGTTACTCGACGGAGGCTTTCTTT	CASSYSTEAFF